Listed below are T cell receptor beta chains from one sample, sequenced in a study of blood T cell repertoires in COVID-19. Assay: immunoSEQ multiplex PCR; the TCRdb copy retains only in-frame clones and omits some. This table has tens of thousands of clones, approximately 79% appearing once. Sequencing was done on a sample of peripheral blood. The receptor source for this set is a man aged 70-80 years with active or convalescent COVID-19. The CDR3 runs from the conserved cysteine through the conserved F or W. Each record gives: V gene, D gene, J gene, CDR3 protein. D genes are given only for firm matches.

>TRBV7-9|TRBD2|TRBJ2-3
CASSFGASGGDTQYF
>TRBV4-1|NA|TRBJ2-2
CASSQGATTGELFF
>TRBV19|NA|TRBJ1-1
CASSGNEVAGETEAFF
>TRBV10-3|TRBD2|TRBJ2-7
CAISEGVAGAFEQYF
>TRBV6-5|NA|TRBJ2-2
CASGPQGLDTGELFF
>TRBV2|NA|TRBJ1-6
CASSSTRGNSPLHF
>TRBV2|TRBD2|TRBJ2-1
CASRGGQRGEGNEQFF
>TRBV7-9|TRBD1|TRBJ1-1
CASSLDRGNTEAFF
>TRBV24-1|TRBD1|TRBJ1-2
CAAGSGGSYGYTF
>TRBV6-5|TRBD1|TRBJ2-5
CASRRTGEETQYF
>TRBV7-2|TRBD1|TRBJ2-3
CASSPQGSTDTQYF
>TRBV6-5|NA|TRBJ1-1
CAVGGARPNTEAFF
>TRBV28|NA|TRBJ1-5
CASATGGNQPQHF
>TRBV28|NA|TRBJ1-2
CASSLVQGLSYGYTF
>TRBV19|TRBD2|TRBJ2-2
CASSSQAGGYTGELFF
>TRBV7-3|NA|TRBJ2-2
CASSLAGAGTGELFF
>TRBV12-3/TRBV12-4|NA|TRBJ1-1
CASSLARGEAFF
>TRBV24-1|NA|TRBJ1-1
CATQRDSNTEAFF
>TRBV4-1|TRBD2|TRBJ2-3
CASSLSGGPSTDTQYF
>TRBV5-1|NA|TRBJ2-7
CASSLVTGGPGEQYF
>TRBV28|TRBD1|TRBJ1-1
CASKAPGQYTEAFF
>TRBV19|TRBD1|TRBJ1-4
CASTPSDRGNNEKLFF
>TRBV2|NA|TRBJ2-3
CASNLGRGRDTQYF
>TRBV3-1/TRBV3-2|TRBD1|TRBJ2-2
CASSQAGQGAVGELFF
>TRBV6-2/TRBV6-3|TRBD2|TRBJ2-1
CASSWGRGGLSGEQFF
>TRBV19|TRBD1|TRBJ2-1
CASSIMHSGQNNEQFF
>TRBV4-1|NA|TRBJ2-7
CASSQDRGHHYEQYF
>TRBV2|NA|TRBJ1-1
CASSEDRDTEAFF
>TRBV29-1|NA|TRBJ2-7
CSVEMFNYEQYF
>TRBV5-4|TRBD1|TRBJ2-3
CASSPRTGGTDTQYF
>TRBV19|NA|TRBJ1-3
CASRLGGSGNTIYF
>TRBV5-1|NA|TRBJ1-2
CASSWGGTNYGYTF
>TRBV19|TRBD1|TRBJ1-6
CASSGQGNSPLHF
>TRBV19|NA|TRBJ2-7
CASSPLSSSYEQYF
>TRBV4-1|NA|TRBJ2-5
CASSQGFGGETQYF
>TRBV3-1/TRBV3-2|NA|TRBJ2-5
CASSQVAGEETQYF
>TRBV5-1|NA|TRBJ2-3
CASSWGGSTDTQYF